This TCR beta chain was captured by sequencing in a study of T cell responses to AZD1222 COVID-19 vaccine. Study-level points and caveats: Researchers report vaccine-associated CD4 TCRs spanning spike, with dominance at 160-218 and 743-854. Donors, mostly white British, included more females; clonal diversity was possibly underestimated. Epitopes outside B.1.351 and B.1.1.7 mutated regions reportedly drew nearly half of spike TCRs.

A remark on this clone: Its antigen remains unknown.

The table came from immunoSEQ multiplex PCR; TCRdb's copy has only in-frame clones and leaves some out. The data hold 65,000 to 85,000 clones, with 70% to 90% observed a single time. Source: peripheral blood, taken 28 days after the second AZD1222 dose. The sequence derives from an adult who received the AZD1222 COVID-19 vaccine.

The CDR3 reads CASSPQGFTGELFF. DNA for the CDR3: TGCGCCAGCAGCCCACAGGGTTTCACCGGGGAGCTGTTTTTT. This chain joins TRBV5-1 and TRBJ2-2; D may be TRBD1 (6 bases). Germline CDR1 is SGHRS and CDR2 is YFSETQ. CDR3 length: 14 amino acids. Trimming stripped 4 bases from V and 4 bases from J, with 11 bases between.